Sequencing of this T cell receptor (beta chain) was carried out in a study of T-cell reconstitution after alpha-beta-depleted transplantation in children. Overall study results and limits: Reports say that about two months after transplant, the alpha-beta T cells came out of several hundred graft clones that had expanded. At one year after transplant, newly produced T cells mostly accounted for T-cell counts and diversity. Some patients' high day-60 TCRbeta diversity was traced to surviving recipient T cells and thymic progenitors.

Concerning this clonotype: Its antigen is unidentified.

A library of TCRbeta sequences, prepared with unique molecular identifiers, was generated. In TCRdb, the PCR reads were re-called with MiXCR into one record per CDR3 protein. The sample lists 45,000 to 55,000 distinct CDR3 sequences, approximately 8.7% occurring once. The sequenced sample was PBMCs, mostly from graft donor cells, obtained 60 days after TCRalphabeta/CD19-depleted stem cell transplant. The sequence was obtained from a male patient under 10 years old who had a stem cell transplant for chronic granulomatous disease, so the T cells may come from the graft donor.

The CDR3 loop is CASSYDRSYEQYF. CDR3 nucleotide sequence: TGTGCCAGCTCATATGACAGGTCCTACGAGCAGTACTTC. The chain uses TRBV18 and TRBJ2-7; possible D gene TRBD1, 6 bases. From germline, CDR1 is KGHSH and CDR2 LQKENI. Trimming shortened V by 5 bases and J by 1 base, and 9 bases separated the two germline ends. This CDR3 is 13 amino acids long.